The entry that follows covers one T cell receptor (beta chain) sequence. Germline CDR1 and CDR2: MNHEY and SVGAGI. The CDR3 runs 13 residues. V was cut by 0 bases and J by 8 bases, with 10 bases left in between. The data are from a study of control samples from healthy donors and cancer patients. Profiling relied on immunoSEQ multiplex PCR, and the TCRdb table lists in-frame clones only, not all of them. The sample has about 190,000 clones; the top ten hold approximately 2.2%. The TCR sequence derives from a woman aged 25 to 39 in good health. This sequence joins TRBV6-5 and TRBJ1-1; D is uncertain. Material: blood. CDR3 in amino acids: CASSYSIEGEAFF. Here the CDR3 DNA reads TGTGCCAGCAGTTACTCGATAGAGGGAGAAGCTTTCTTT.